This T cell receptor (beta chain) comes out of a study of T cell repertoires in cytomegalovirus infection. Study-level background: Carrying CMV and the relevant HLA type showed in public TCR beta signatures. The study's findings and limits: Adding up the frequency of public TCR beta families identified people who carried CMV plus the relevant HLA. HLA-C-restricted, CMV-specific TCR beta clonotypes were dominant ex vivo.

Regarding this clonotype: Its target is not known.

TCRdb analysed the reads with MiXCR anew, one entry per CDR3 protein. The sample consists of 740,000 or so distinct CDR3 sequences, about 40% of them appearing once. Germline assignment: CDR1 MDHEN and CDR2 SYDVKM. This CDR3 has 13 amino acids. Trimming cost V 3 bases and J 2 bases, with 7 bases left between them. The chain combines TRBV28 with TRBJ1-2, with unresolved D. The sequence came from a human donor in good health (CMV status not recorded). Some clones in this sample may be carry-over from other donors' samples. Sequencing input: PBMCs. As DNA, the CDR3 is TGTGCCAGCAGTTTTATCCTCAACTATGGCTACACCTTC. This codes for CASSFILNYGYTF.